A selection of T cell receptor beta chains follows, all from one sample in a study of blood T cells in healthy people across ages. TCRdb reprocessed the 5' RACE reads via MiXCR and lists one record per CDR3 protein. The sample lists around 1,000,000 distinct CDR3 sequences; around two fifths were seen once. Sequencing input: blood. The receptor source for this set is a young man in good health. Each CDR3 is given with its conserved first and last residue. A D gene is named only where the DNA matches it firmly. Clone size is stated in some rows and not others, as once, few, many or a class when expanded.

v_gene	d_gene	j_gene	abundance	len	CDR3aa	CDR3nt
TRBV7-3	NA	TRBJ1-1	NA	14	CASSLGGMNAEAFF	TGTGCCAGCAGCTTAGGCGGAATGAACGCTGAAGCTTTCTTT
TRBV6-2/TRBV6-3	NA	TRBJ2-2	NA	14	CASSRLEGTGELFF	TGTGCCAGCAGTCGCCTCGAGGGGACCGGGGAGCTGTTTTTT
TRBV24-1	TRBD1	TRBJ2-3	NA	17	CATSDLGRDRGTDTQYF	TGTGCCACCAGTGATTTAGGTCGGGACAGGGGCACAGATACGCAGTATTTT
TRBV29-1	NA	TRBJ1-2	few	11	CSVPGAYGYTF	TGCAGCGTCCCGGGGGCTTATGGCTACACCTTC
TRBV12-3/TRBV12-4	NA	TRBJ2-1	NA	15	CTSSFPSQGNNEQFF	TGTACCAGCAGTTTCCCCAGCCAGGGTAACAATGAGCAGTTCTTC
TRBV4-1	TRBD1	TRBJ1-2	many	15	CASSHRTGGNYGYTF	TGCGCCAGCAGCCATAGAACAGGGGGCAACTATGGCTACACCTTC
TRBV30	TRBD2	TRBJ2-7	few	13	CAWSELKRGEQYF	TGTGCCTGGAGTGAGCTGAAGCGGGGCGAGCAGTACTTC
TRBV10-3	NA	TRBJ2-1	NA	14	CAISAQPGADEQFF	TGTGCCATCAGTGCCCAGCCTGGGGCTGACGAGCAGTTCTTC
TRBV28	TRBD2	TRBJ2-2	NA	15	CASSSAGEGSGELFF	TGTGCCAGCAGCTCTGCGGGAGAGGGGTCCGGGGAGCTGTTTTTT
TRBV20-1	NA	TRBJ1-4	few	14	CSARVTGINEKLFF	TGCAGTGCTAGAGTGACAGGCATAAATGAAAAACTGTTTTTT
TRBV6-6	NA	TRBJ2-3	few	16	CASRTPPGVFTDTQYF	TGTGCCAGCAGAACCCCCCCAGGGGTTTTCACAGATACGCAGTATTTT
TRBV20-1	TRBD1	TRBJ1-5	few	17	CSAEGTGDVGFDQPQHF	TGCAGTGCGGAGGGGACAGGGGATGTGGGATTCGATCAGCCCCAGCATTTT
TRBV29-1	NA	TRBJ2-7	NA	12	CSGGLGIYEQYF	TGCAGCGGCGGCCTAGGGATATACGAGCAGTACTTC
TRBV3-1	NA	TRBJ2-1	few	14	CASRKYGPGNEQFF	TGTGCCAGCCGTAAGTACGGCCCAGGGAATGAGCAGTTCTTC
TRBV9	NA	TRBJ2-1	NA	15	CASKRRSGEGGEQFF	TGTGCCAGCAAACGTAGGAGCGGGGAGGGGGGTGAGCAGTTCTTC
TRBV27	TRBD1	TRBJ1-5	NA	15	CASSLSDRENQPQHF	TGTGCCAGCAGTTTATCGGACAGGGAGAATCAGCCCCAGCATTTT
TRBV20-1	TRBD2	TRBJ2-5	once	15	CSARDGLAVRDEQYF	TGCAGTGCGCGAGATGGACTAGCGGTTAGGGATGAGCAGTACTTC